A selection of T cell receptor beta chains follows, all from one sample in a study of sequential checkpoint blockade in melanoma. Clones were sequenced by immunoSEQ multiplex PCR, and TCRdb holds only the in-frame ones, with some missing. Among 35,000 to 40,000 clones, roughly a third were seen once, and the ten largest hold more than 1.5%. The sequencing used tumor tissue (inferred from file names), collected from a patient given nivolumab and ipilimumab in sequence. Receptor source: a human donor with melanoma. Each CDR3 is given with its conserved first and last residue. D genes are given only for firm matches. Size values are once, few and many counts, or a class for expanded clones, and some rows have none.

CDR3 protein: CASMTGDATNEKLFF
CDR3 DNA: TGTGCCAGTATGACAGGAGATGCAACTAATGAAAAACTGTTTTTT
V gene: TRBV2
clone size: -
D gene: -
J gene: TRBJ1-4
CDR3 length: 15

CDR3 protein: CASSYSSLGTGGNGYTF
CDR3 DNA: TGTGCCAGCAGTTACTCTTCCCTAGGGACAGGGGGAAATGGCTACACCTTC
V gene: TRBV6-8
clone size: -
D gene: TRBD1
J gene: TRBJ1-2
CDR3 length: 17

CDR3 protein: CASSLGGDPKNIQYF
CDR3 DNA: TGTGCCAGCAGTTTAGGAGGGGATCCAAAAAACATTCAGTACTTC
V gene: TRBV28
clone size: -
D gene: -
J gene: TRBJ2-4
CDR3 length: 15

CDR3 protein: CASSYRNLNTEAFF
CDR3 DNA: TGTGCCAGCAGCTACAGAAATCTGAACACTGAAGCTTTCTTT
V gene: TRBV9
clone size: many
D gene: -
J gene: TRBJ1-1
CDR3 length: 14

CDR3 protein: CASSSAGLAGGEQFF
CDR3 DNA: TGTGCCAGTAGTTCGGCTGGGCTAGCGGGAGGTGAGCAGTTCTTC
V gene: TRBV19
clone size: -
D gene: TRBD2
J gene: TRBJ2-1
CDR3 length: 15

CDR3 protein: CASSDRDRDYEQYF
CDR3 DNA: TGTGCCAGCAGTGACCGGGACAGGGACTACGAGCAGTACTTC
V gene: TRBV6-8
clone size: few
D gene: TRBD1
J gene: TRBJ2-7
CDR3 length: 14

CDR3 protein: CSVEPEGATYEQYF
CDR3 DNA: TGCAGCGTTGAGCCAGAGGGTGCAACTTACGAGCAGTACTTC
V gene: TRBV29-1
clone size: -
D gene: -
J gene: TRBJ2-7
CDR3 length: 14

CDR3 protein: CASGLATYNEQFF
CDR3 DNA: TGTGCTAGTGGTTTGGCCACCTACAATGAGCAGTTCTTC
V gene: TRBV12-5
clone size: -
D gene: -
J gene: TRBJ2-1
CDR3 length: 13

CDR3 protein: CSVGKTGGITEAFF
CDR3 DNA: TGCAGCGTTGGGAAGACAGGGGGAATAACTGAAGCTTTCTTT
V gene: TRBV29-1
clone size: few
D gene: TRBD1
J gene: TRBJ1-1
CDR3 length: 14

CDR3 protein: CASSLSRDRGRNEQFF
CDR3 DNA: TGTGCCAGCAGCCTGTCCCGGGACAGGGGTCGAAATGAGCAGTTCTTC
V gene: TRBV11-3
clone size: few
D gene: TRBD1
J gene: TRBJ2-1
CDR3 length: 16

CDR3 protein: CASSSSPGANYGYTF
CDR3 DNA: TGTGCCAGCAGTTCCTCACCAGGAGCTAACTATGGCTACACCTTC
V gene: TRBV28
clone size: -
D gene: -
J gene: TRBJ1-2
CDR3 length: 15

CDR3 protein: CASSRGTGNSYEQYF
CDR3 DNA: TGTGCCAGCTCGCGAGGGACAGGGAACTCCTACGAGCAGTACTTC
V gene: TRBV18
clone size: -
D gene: TRBD1
J gene: TRBJ2-7
CDR3 length: 15

CDR3 protein: CASSTGGKLNTEAFF
CDR3 DNA: TGTGCCAGTAGTACGGGGGGAAAATTGAACACTGAAGCTTTCTTT
V gene: TRBV19
clone size: -
D gene: -
J gene: TRBJ1-1
CDR3 length: 15

CDR3 protein: CASSLGSANYGYTF
CDR3 DNA: TGTGCCAGCAGCCTAGGGTCGGCTAACTATGGCTACACCTTC
V gene: TRBV11-3
clone size: many
D gene: -
J gene: TRBJ1-2
CDR3 length: 14

CDR3 protein: CASSLPGEGTGGRSYNEQFF
CDR3 DNA: TGTGCCAGCAGCTTACCGGGAGAGGGGACAGGGGGCAGATCCTACAATGAGCAGTTCTTC
V gene: TRBV11-3
clone size: -
D gene: TRBD1
J gene: TRBJ2-1
CDR3 length: 20

CDR3 protein: CAISELEGADEQFF
CDR3 DNA: TGTGCCATCAGTGAGCTGGAGGGGGCAGATGAGCAGTTCTTC
V gene: TRBV10-3
clone size: -
D gene: -
J gene: TRBJ2-1
CDR3 length: 14

CDR3 protein: CASSYGGRGVGYTF
CDR3 DNA: TGTGCCAGCAGTTACGGGGGTAGAGGGGTAGGCTACACCTTC
V gene: TRBV6-8
clone size: -
D gene: -
J gene: TRBJ1-2
CDR3 length: 14

CDR3 protein: CASSLVNWYSTDTQYF
CDR3 DNA: TGTGCCAGCAGTCTCGTTAACTGGTATAGCACAGATACGCAGTATTTT
V gene: TRBV11-3
clone size: few
D gene: -
J gene: TRBJ2-3
CDR3 length: 16

CDR3 protein: CASSEGSYEQYF
CDR3 DNA: TGTGCCAGCAGTGAAGGTAGCTACGAGCAGTACTTC
V gene: TRBV6-1
clone size: few
D gene: -
J gene: TRBJ2-7
CDR3 length: 12

CDR3 protein: CSGELTDEADTQYF
CDR3 DNA: TGCAGCGGTGAACTGACAGACGAAGCAGATACGCAGTATTTT
V gene: TRBV29-1
clone size: -
D gene: -
J gene: TRBJ2-3
CDR3 length: 14

CDR3 protein: CASRPSTGELFF
CDR3 DNA: TGTGCCAGCAGACCCTCCACCGGGGAGCTGTTTTTT
V gene: TRBV28
clone size: -
D gene: -
J gene: TRBJ2-2
CDR3 length: 12

CDR3 protein: CASTTLGSEQYF
CDR3 DNA: TGTGCCAGCACCACCTTGGGGTCCGAGCAGTACTTC
V gene: TRBV28
clone size: -
D gene: -
J gene: TRBJ2-7
CDR3 length: 12

CDR3 protein: CASSLWDRNYNTEAFF
CDR3 DNA: TGTGCCAGCAGCTTATGGGACAGGAACTACAACACTGAAGCTTTCTTT
V gene: TRBV7-6
clone size: -
D gene: TRBD1
J gene: TRBJ1-1
CDR3 length: 16

CDR3 protein: CASSYGSYGYTF
CDR3 DNA: TGTGCCAGCAGTTACGGCAGCTATGGCTACACCTTC
V gene: TRBV6-8
clone size: few
D gene: -
J gene: TRBJ1-2
CDR3 length: 12

CDR3 protein: CASSDAGARNQPQHF
CDR3 DNA: TGTGCCAGCAGTGACGCGGGGGCCCGCAATCAGCCCCAGCATTTT
V gene: TRBV6-8
clone size: few
D gene: -
J gene: TRBJ1-5
CDR3 length: 15

CDR3 protein: CASSYHSLGEQYF
CDR3 DNA: TGTGCCAGCAGTTACCACTCGTTGGGCGAGCAGTACTTC
V gene: TRBV6-8
clone size: few
D gene: -
J gene: TRBJ2-7
CDR3 length: 13

CDR3 protein: CSGDRVDQETQYF
CDR3 DNA: TGCAGCGGGGACAGGGTGGATCAAGAGACCCAGTACTTC
V gene: TRBV29-1
clone size: -
D gene: TRBD1
J gene: TRBJ2-5
CDR3 length: 13

CDR3 protein: CAGAGPNQETQYF
CDR3 DNA: TGTGCTGGGGCGGGACCTAACCAAGAGACCCAGTACTTC
V gene: TRBV30
clone size: few
D gene: -
J gene: TRBJ2-5
CDR3 length: 13

CDR3 protein: CASSPRNSGTSYGYTF
CDR3 DNA: TGTGCCAGCAGCCCTCGGAATTCCGGGACATCCTATGGCTACACCTTC
V gene: TRBV14
clone size: -
D gene: -
J gene: TRBJ1-2
CDR3 length: 16

CDR3 protein: CASSLKGSSTDTQYF
CDR3 DNA: TGTGCCAGCAGTTTGAAGGGGTCTAGCACAGATACGCAGTATTTT
V gene: TRBV11-3
clone size: many
D gene: -
J gene: TRBJ2-3
CDR3 length: 15

CDR3 protein: CASSSGASYEQYF
CDR3 DNA: TGTGCCAGCAGTTCGGGAGCCTCCTACGAGCAGTACTTC
V gene: TRBV28
clone size: -
D gene: -
J gene: TRBJ2-7
CDR3 length: 13

CDR3 protein: CASSFNRTSPKNIQYF
CDR3 DNA: TGTGCCAGCAGCTTTAACAGGACTAGCCCCAAAAACATTCAGTACTTC
V gene: TRBV11-3
clone size: -
D gene: TRBD2
J gene: TRBJ2-4
CDR3 length: 16

CDR3 protein: CASSMDINNEKLFF
CDR3 DNA: TGTGCCAGTAGTATGGACATCAATAATGAAAAACTGTTTTTT
V gene: TRBV19
clone size: once
D gene: -
J gene: TRBJ1-4
CDR3 length: 14

CDR3 protein: CASSLGISVETQYF
CDR3 DNA: TGTGCCAGCAGCTTAGGAATTAGTGTAGAGACCCAGTACTTC
V gene: TRBV11-3
clone size: -
D gene: -
J gene: TRBJ2-5
CDR3 length: 14

CDR3 protein: CASRPTSGSYEQYF
CDR3 DNA: TGTGCCAGCAGGCCAACTAGCGGGAGTTACGAGCAGTACTTC
V gene: TRBV11-3
clone size: medium-sized
D gene: TRBD2
J gene: TRBJ2-7
CDR3 length: 14

CDR3 protein: CASSLGTANNEQFF
CDR3 DNA: TGCGCCAGCAGCTTGGGGACGGCAAACAATGAGCAGTTCTTC
V gene: TRBV5-1
clone size: -
D gene: -
J gene: TRBJ2-1
CDR3 length: 14

CDR3 protein: CASSYVLQGGGYTF
CDR3 DNA: TGTGCCAGCAGTTACGTATTACAGGGTGGTGGCTACACCTTC
V gene: TRBV6-8
clone size: few
D gene: -
J gene: TRBJ1-2
CDR3 length: 14

CDR3 protein: CASSLGMNTEAFF
CDR3 DNA: TGTGCCAGCAGCTTAGGTATGAACACTGAAGCTTTCTTT
V gene: TRBV9
clone size: many
D gene: -
J gene: TRBJ1-1
CDR3 length: 13

CDR3 protein: CASNLQGPGRDEQFF
CDR3 DNA: TGTGCCAGCAACTTACAGGGGCCTGGTCGGGATGAGCAGTTCTTC
V gene: TRBV6-8
clone size: -
D gene: TRBD1
J gene: TRBJ2-1
CDR3 length: 15

CDR3 protein: CASSSAGKTYEQYF
CDR3 DNA: TGTGCCAGCAGTTCCGCCGGGAAAACCTACGAGCAGTACTTC
V gene: TRBV6-8
clone size: -
D gene: -
J gene: TRBJ2-7
CDR3 length: 14

CDR3 protein: CASSQEQGLLGGYTF
CDR3 DNA: TGCGCCAGCAGCCAAGAGCAGGGGCTGCTTGGTGGCTACACCTTC
V gene: TRBV4-1
clone size: few
D gene: -
J gene: TRBJ1-2
CDR3 length: 15

CDR3 protein: CASSRSLTSGWVDEQFF
CDR3 DNA: TGTGCCAGCAGCCGCTCCTTAACTAGCGGGTGGGTGGATGAGCAGTTCTTC
V gene: TRBV14
clone size: few
D gene: TRBD2
J gene: TRBJ2-1
CDR3 length: 17